The sequence of this T cell receptor (beta chain) was determined in a study of glioma-infiltrating T cells. TCR alpha and beta CDR3 regions were amplified from RNA using iRepertoire nested multiplex PCR. Each CDR3 protein is one row after TCRdb ran MiXCR on the multiplex PCR reads. The sample has around 140,000 distinct CDR3 sequences, about two fifths seen once. CDR3 size: 15 residues. Germline V gives CDR1 SGHVS, CDR2 FNYEAQ. About this clonotype: An end of the junction differs from the germline gene, which may be a read error.

This TCR came from a human donor with low-grade glioma or glioblastoma, undergoing nonglioma brain surgery, or in good health (not recorded which). The sample consisted of glioma tissue, nonneoplastic brain tissue, or PBMCs (not recorded which). This chain joins TRBV7-6 and TRBJ2-1, with D perhaps TRBD1 (6 bases). The CDR3 coding sequence is TGTGCCTGCAGCTCGACACAGGGATCCAACAATGAGCAGTTCTTC. Translated, it gives CACSSTQGSNNEQFF.